A single sample is the source of the 14 T cell receptor beta chains below, sequenced in a study of T cell responses to AZD1222 COVID-19 vaccine. This table comes from immunoSEQ multiplex PCR, and its TCRdb copy is limited to in-frame clones, with some not included. This sample has more than 100,000 clones, with approximately 86% found just once. Sequenced material: peripheral blood, taken on day 0 of AZD1222 vaccination. Receptors were obtained from an adult in good health.

The chain uses TRBV5-1 and TRBJ2-3; 8 positions agree with TRBD2. Unmatched junction bases numbered 6, after V lost 2 bases and J lost 4 bases. This CDR3 region has 15 residues. Germline V gene sequence: CDR1 SGHRS, CDR2 YFSETQ. This CDR3 is CASSLVAGLPDTQYF. CDR3 bases: TGCGCCAGCAGCTTAGTAGCGGGGTTACCAGATACGCAGTATTTT.

The J gene is TRBJ2-7, the V gene TRBV7-8; D tentatively reads TRBD1 or TRBD2 (5 bases each). Between the trimmed V and J ends, which lost 5 bases and 5 bases, there was a span of 16 bases. The CDR3 is 14 residues long. Germline loops: CDR1 SGHVS, CDR2 FQNEAQ. The CDR3 sequence: CASSGDGPYHEQYF. The CDR3 DNA follows: TGTGCCAGCAGCGGGGACGGGCCTTATCACGAGCAGTACTTC. The whole variable domain, filled in from reference TRBV7-8 and TRBJ2-7, reads GAGVSQSPRYKVAKRGQDVALRCDPISGHVSLFWYQQALGQGPEFLTYFQNEAQLDKSGLPSDRFFAERPEGSVSTLKIQRTQQEDSAVYLCASSGDGPYHEQYFGPGTRLTVT.

The V and J genes are TRBV15 and TRBJ1-6; a possible D gene is TRBD1 (6 bases). Trimming took 5 bases from V and 5 from J, leaving 19 bases between them. This CDR3 comprises 17 residues. CDR1 LNHNV and CDR2 YYDKDF come from the germline V gene (reference sequence). This CDR3 reads CATSPWGGGDNNSPLHF. The CDR3 bases are TGTGCCACCAGCCCGTGGGGAGGGGGGGACAATAATTCACCCCTCCACTTT. Full variable domain (outside the CDR3, taken from reference TRBV15 and TRBJ1-6): DAMVIQNPRYQVTQFGKPVTLSCSQTLNHNVMYWYQQKSSQAPKLLFHYYDKDFNNEADTPDNFQSRRPNTSFCFLDIRSPGLGDTAMYLCATSPWGGGDNNSPLHFGNGTRLTVT.

This rearrangement joins TRBV6-5 to TRBJ2-2; TRBD1 aligns across 7 bases. The V gene end was trimmed by 6 bases and the J gene end by 7 bases; junction bases not matched to a gene: 5. CDR3 length equals 13 residues. Germline CDR1 reads MNHEY; CDR2 reads SVGAGI. CDR3 nucleotides: TGTGCCAGCAGGACACAGGGGCACGGGGAGCTGTTTTTT. This gives the protein CASRTQGHGELFF.

This chain connects TRBV2 to TRBJ2-2; D is perhaps TRBD2 (6 bases). The germline V and J ends were trimmed by 3 bases and 6 bases, with 11 bases remaining between them. CDR3 length: 14 residues. The germline V gene has CDR1 SNHLY and CDR2 FYNNEI. The CDR3 DNA reads as TGTGCCAGCAGTGACGGGGGTTGGTCCGGGGAGCTGTTTTTT. Translating gives CASSDGGWSGELFF.

This chain joins TRBV9 and TRBJ2-6; D remains ambiguous. Trimming cost V 3 bases and J 3 bases, with 13 bases left between them. There are 16 residues in the CDR3. CDR1 is SGDLS and CDR2 is YYNGEE in the germline V gene. In nucleotides, the CDR3 is TGTGCCAGCAGCGGAACAGCAACGCGTGGGGCCAACGTCCTGACTTTC. Its translation is CASSGTATRGANVLTF.

The V and J genes are TRBV19 and TRBJ2-7, with D hard to call. This CDR3 comprises 15 residues. Germline loops: CDR1 LNHDA, CDR2 SQIVND (reference sequence). V was pared by 4 bases and J by 1 base, with 14 bases between. The CDR3 bases are TGTGCCAGTAGTACCAGCCAGGCAATTTCCTACGAGCAGTACTTC. This translates into CASSTSQAISYEQYF.

V is TRBV28 and J is TRBJ2-3; D is undetermined. Trimming removed 1 base from V and 6 bases from J, with 5 bases in between. The germline CDR1 and CDR2 sequences are MDHEN and SYDVKM. There are 12 residues in the CDR3. The CDR3 nucleotides are TGTGCCAGCAGTTTATTAGGGGATACGCAGTATTTT. Encoded protein: CASSLLGDTQYF.

The rearrangement joins TRBV3-1 (or the pseudogene TRBV3-2) to TRBJ1-1, with D perhaps matching TRBD1 (5 bases). The V gene lost 0 bases and the J gene lost 0 bases, with 11 bases spanning the gap. CDR3 length equals 16 residues. The germline gives CDR1 LGHDT, CDR2 YNNKEL (reference sequence). The CDR3 reads CASSQEGRSVNTEAFF. Here the CDR3 DNA reads TGTGCCAGCAGCCAAGAGGGGCGCAGTGTGAACACTGAAGCTTTCTTT.

CDR3 loop: CASSFPLVGTDTQYF. Here the CDR3 DNA reads TGTGCCAGCAGCTTCCCCCTCGTTGGGACAGATACGCAGTATTTT. The chain employs TRBV7-8 and TRBJ2-3, with D uncertain. Per germline, CDR1 SGHVS and CDR2 FQNEAQ. This CDR3 is 15 amino acids long. Deletions cut 3 bases from V and 3 bases from J, with 13 bases between.

This chain uses TRBV15 with TRBJ1-5, with D possibly being TRBD1 (5 bases). The CDR3 has 14 amino acids. Germline lookup yields CDR1 LNHNV and CDR2 YYDKDF (reference sequence). The ends were cut back, 1 base at V and 6 bases at J, with 10 bases in the middle. The CDR3 bases are TGTGCCACCAGCAGAGCGGTAGGGGTTCAGCCCCAGCATTTT. This codes for CATSRAVGVQPQHF. The full variable domain, in which reference TRBV15 and TRBJ1-5 provide the parts outside the CDR3, is DAMVIQNPRYQVTQFGKPVTLSCSQTLNHNVMYWYQQKSSQAPKLLFHYYDKDFNNEADTPDNFQSRRPNTSFCFLDIRSPGLGDTAMYLCATSRAVGVQPQHFGDGTRLSIL.

This chain uses TRBV20-1 with TRBJ1-1; D is unresolved. The CDR3 is 12 residues long. Germline loops: CDR1 DFQATT, CDR2 SNEGSKA (reference sequence). The V and J ends lost 3 bases and 3 bases respectively, with 8 bases between them. The CDR3 is CSASYLDTEAFF. The CDR3 DNA is TGCAGTGCTAGTTACTTGGACACTGAAGCTTTCTTT.

The chain uses TRBV5-6 and TRBJ2-7; maybe TRBD1 (5 bases). The CDR3 runs to 13 residues. Deletions cut 0 bases from V and 5 bases from J, with 9 bases between. Germline values: CDR1 SGHDT, CDR2 YYEEEE. The CDR3 spells CASSLGQKNEQYF. DNA for the CDR3: TGTGCCAGCAGCTTGGGACAGAAGAACGAGCAGTACTTC.

The chain recombines TRBV11-3 with TRBJ2-2; D possibly corresponds to TRBD2 (6 bases). Germline CDR1 SGHNT, CDR2 YENEEA. V lost 1 base, J lost 6 bases, and 21 bases lay in between. CDR3 size: 18 residues. This CDR3 reads CASSLVAARRDRPGELFF. The CDR3 region has the DNA TGTGCCAGCAGCTTAGTAGCCGCCCGGAGGGACCGACCCGGGGAGCTGTTTTTT.